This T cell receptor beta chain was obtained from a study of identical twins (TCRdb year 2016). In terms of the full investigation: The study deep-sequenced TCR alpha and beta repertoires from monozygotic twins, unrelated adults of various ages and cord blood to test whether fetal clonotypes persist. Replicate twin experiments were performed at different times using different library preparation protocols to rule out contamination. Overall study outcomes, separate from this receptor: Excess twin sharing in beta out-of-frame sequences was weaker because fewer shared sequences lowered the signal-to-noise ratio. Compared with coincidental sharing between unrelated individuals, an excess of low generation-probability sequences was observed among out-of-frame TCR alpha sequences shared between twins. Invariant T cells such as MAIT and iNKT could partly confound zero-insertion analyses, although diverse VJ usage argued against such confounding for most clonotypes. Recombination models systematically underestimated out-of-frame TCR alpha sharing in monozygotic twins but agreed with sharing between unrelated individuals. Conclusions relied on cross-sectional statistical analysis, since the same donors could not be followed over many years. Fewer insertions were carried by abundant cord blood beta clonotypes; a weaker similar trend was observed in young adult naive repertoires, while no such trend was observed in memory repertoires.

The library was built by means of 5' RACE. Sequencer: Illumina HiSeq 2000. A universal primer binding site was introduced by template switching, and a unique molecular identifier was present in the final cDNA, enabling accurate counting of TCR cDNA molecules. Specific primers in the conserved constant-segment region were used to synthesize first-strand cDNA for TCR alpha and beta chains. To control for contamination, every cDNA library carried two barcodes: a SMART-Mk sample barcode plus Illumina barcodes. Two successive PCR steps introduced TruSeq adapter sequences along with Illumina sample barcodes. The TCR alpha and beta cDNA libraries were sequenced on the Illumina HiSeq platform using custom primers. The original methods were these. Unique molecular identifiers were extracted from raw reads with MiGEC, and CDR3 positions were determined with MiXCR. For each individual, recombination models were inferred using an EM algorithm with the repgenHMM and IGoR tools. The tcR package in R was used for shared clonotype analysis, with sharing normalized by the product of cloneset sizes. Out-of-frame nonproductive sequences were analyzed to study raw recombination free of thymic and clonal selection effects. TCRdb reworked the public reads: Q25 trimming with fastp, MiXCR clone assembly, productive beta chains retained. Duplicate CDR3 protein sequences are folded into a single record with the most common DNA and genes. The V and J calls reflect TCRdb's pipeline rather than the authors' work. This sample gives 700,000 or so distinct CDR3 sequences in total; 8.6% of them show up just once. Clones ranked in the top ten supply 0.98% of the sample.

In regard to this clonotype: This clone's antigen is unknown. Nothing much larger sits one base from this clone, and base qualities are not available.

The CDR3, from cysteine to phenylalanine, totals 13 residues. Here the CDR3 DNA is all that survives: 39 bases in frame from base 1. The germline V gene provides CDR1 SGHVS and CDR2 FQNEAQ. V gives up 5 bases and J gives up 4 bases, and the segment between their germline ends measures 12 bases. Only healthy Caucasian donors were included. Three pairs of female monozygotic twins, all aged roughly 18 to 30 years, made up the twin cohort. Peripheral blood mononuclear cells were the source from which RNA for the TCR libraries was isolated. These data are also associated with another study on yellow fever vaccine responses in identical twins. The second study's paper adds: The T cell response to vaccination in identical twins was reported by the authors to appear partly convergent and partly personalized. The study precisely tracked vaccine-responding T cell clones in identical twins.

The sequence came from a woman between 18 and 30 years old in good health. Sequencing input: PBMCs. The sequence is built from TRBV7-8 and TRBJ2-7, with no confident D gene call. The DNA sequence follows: TGTGCCAGCAGCCCTAACAGCGCTTACGAGCAGTACTTC. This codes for CASSPNSAYEQYF.